These 19 T cell receptor beta chains share one sample of origin, sequenced in a study of breast tumors, draining lymph nodes, adjacent tissues. TCRdb itself ran the multiplex PCR reads through MiXCR, one entry per CDR3 protein. The table records approximately 11,000 distinct CDR3 sequences, about 48% of them present only once. The sequencing sample was made of breast tumor tissue. These receptors all come from a female donor with breast cancer. Some clones in this sample may be carry-over from other donors' samples.

V and J are TRBV6-1 and TRBJ2-7, with D unclear. The V end lost 2 bases, the J end lost 3 bases, and 8 bases lay between the germline ends. The CDR3 runs to 13 residues. Germline-derived CDR1 and CDR2 are MNHNS and SASEGT. CDR3 amino acids: CASSELGSYEQYV. In nucleotides, the CDR3 is TGTGCCAGCAGTGAACTGGGAAGCTACGAGCAGTACGTC.

Relative to its sample, this clonotype is medium-sized. This chain uses TRBV12-5 with TRBJ1-4; 10 bases line up with TRBD1. With V trimmed by 3 bases and J by 5 bases, 3 bases remained unmatched. Germline loops: CDR1 LGHNT, CDR2 FRNRAP. The CDR3 is 15 amino acids. The CDR3: CASGFVGQGNEKLFF. Written as DNA, the CDR3 is TGTGCTAGTGGTTTTGTGGGACAGGGGAATGAAAAACTGTTTTTT.

The rearrangement uses TRBV6-6 and TRBJ1-4; 8 bases agree with TRBD1. The ends lost 8 bases at V and 5 bases at J; junction bases unmatched: 13. The CDR3 has 16 amino acids. Germline assignment: CDR1 MNHNY and CDR2 SVGAGI (reference sequence). The CDR3 DNA reads as TGTGCCAGCGTCAGGGGCGGGACAGGAGCAAATGAAAAACTGTTTTTT. This translates into CASVRGGTGANEKLFF.

In this sample, this clonotype turned up a few times. The gene calls are TRBV9 and TRBJ2-3; TRBD2 matches at 11 bases. CDR3 length: 13 amino acids. Unmatched junction bases numbered 3, after V lost 6 bases and J lost 6 bases. Germline V gene sequence: CDR1 SGDLS, CDR2 YYNGEE. The CDR3 reads CASTVAGGDTQYF. CDR3 sequence (DNA): TGTGCCAGCACAGTAGCGGGGGGGGATACGCAGTATTTT.

On this clonotype: Just one base apart from a much larger clone, this may be a read error. The chain joins TRBV7-8 to TRBJ1-6; 7 nucleotides line up with TRBD1. CDR3 length equals 13 residues. The V gene end was trimmed by 4 bases and the J gene end by 9 bases; junction bases not matched to a gene: 3. The V gene's germline CDR1 is SGHVS and CDR2 FQNEAQ. This CDR3 reads CASSSGTASPLHF. The CDR3 coding sequence is TGTGCCAGCAGCTCCGGGACAGCTTCACCCCTCCACTTT. The full variable domain, with the rest looked up from reference TRBV7-8 and TRBJ1-6, is GAGVSQSPRYKVAKRGQDVALRCDPISGHVSLFWYQQALGQGPEFLTYFQNEAQLDKSGLPSDRFFAERPEGSVSTLKIQRTQQEDSAVYLCASSSGTASPLHFGNGTRLTVT.

This clonotype has only a few counts. The genes are TRBV24-1 and TRBJ2-1, with 8 bases identical to TRBD2. Looked up from germline, CDR1 is KGHDR and CDR2 is SFDVKD. CDR3 size: 14 residues. The V gene end was trimmed by 11 bases and the J gene end by 3 bases; junction bases not matched to a gene: 8. CDR3 nucleotide sequence: TGTGCCATCGGGGATAGCGGGGACTACAATGAGCAGTTCTTC. It is translated as CAIGDSGDYNEQFF.

The V call is TRBV7-9, the J call TRBJ2-5; D unresolved. The germline V and J ends were trimmed by 6 bases and 5 bases, with 13 bases remaining between them. CDR1 is SEHNR and CDR2 is FQNEAQ in the germline V gene (reference sequence). The CDR3 is 13 amino acids. CDR3 in amino acids: CASSSTPEETQYF. For the CDR3, the DNA is TGTGCCAGCAGTTCGACTCCGGAGGAGACCCAGTACTTC.

Relative to its sample, this clonotype is medium-sized. The gene calls are TRBV5-1 and TRBJ1-4; D is possibly TRBD1 (5 bases). This CDR3 region has 15 residues. With 0 bases removed from V and 8 bases from J, the gap between germline ends came to 14 bases. Germline V gives CDR1 SGHRS, CDR2 YFSETQ. CDR3 nucleotide sequence: TGCGCCAGCAGCTTGGGGATAGGGGTCCGGGAAAAACTGTTTTTT. As protein: CASSLGIGVREKLFF.

The chain is built from TRBV6-6 and TRBJ2-3; 12 positions agree with TRBD2. CDR3 length: 17 amino acids. The J segment lost 0 bases and the V segment lost 4 bases, leaving 5 bases of the junction unmatched. Germline V CDR1 and CDR2: MNHNY, SVGAGI (reference sequence). The CDR3 reads CASSSRTSGASTDTQYF. CDR3 in DNA: TGTGCCAGCAGTTCCAGGACTAGCGGGGCTAGCACAGATACGCAGTATTTT.

This clonotype was seen just once. The chain recombines TRBV20-1 with TRBJ1-5; no firm D call. The length of the CDR3 is 13 residues. Trimming removed 0 bases at V and 0 bases at J, with 3 bases between. Germline V gene data show CDR1 as DFQATT and CDR2 as SNEGSKA (reference sequence). In DNA form, the CDR3 reads TGCAGTGCTAGAGAATATAGCAATCAGCCCCAGCATTTT. Translating gives CSAREYSNQPQHF.

This clonotype was seen a few times. The rearrangement joins TRBV5-1 to TRBJ2-2; 10 bases align to TRBD1. CDR3 size: 14 residues. With 4 bases clipped from V and 6 bases from J, the junction kept 3 bases outside the gene matches. The germline V gene has CDR1 SGHRS and CDR2 YFSETQ. The CDR3 nucleotides are TGCGCCAGCAGCCTTGGGACAGGGGCCGGGGAGCTGTTTTTT. Its translation is CASSLGTGAGELFF. The entire variable domain, with the rest obtained from reference TRBV5-1 and TRBJ2-2, is as follows: KAGVTQTPRYLIKTRGQQVTLSCSPISGHRSVSWYQQTPGQGLQFLFEYFSETQRNKGNFPGRFSGRQFSNSRSEMNVSTLELGDSALYLCASSLGTGAGELFFGEGSRLTVL.

This clonotype was counted at least ten times. This sequence joins TRBV28 and TRBJ1-2, with 7 bases matching TRBD1. Germline V lookup: CDR1 MDHEN, CDR2 SYDVKM. CDR3 size: 13 residues. V gave up 6 bases and J gave up 8 bases; unmatched junction bases: 9. The DNA for the CDR3 is TGTGCCAGCAGCCCATCCCAGGGGGGAGGCTACACCTTC. It is translated as CASSPSQGGGYTF.

The chain carries TRBV9 and TRBJ1-4; D might be TRBD1 (6 bases). CDR3 length: 17 amino acids. Germline lookup yields CDR1 SGDLS and CDR2 YYNGEE. V lost 4 bases and J 5 bases, leaving 21 bases between the germline ends. The CDR3 DNA is TGTGCCAGCAGCCTAAAGCGGGGGCAGGGCCAAAATGAAAAACTGTTTTTT. Its translation is CASSLKRGQGQNEKLFF.

The chain is built from TRBV7-6 and TRBJ2-1; TRBD1 is a possible D gene (5 bases). The germline V and J ends were trimmed by 5 bases and 1 base, with 15 bases remaining between them. The CDR3 loop spans 16 amino acids. The germline V gene has CDR1 SGHVS and CDR2 FNYEAQ. The CDR3 loop is CASSNRPGLSYNEQFF. The DNA for the CDR3 is TGTGCCAGCAGCAACAGGCCAGGCCTTTCCTACAATGAGCAGTTCTTC.

The rearrangement joins TRBV10-1 to TRBJ2-7, with 10 bases that match TRBD2. The length of the CDR3 is 15 residues. The trim removed 6 bases at V and 0 bases at J, leaving 5 bases unmatched. Germline values: CDR1 WNHNN, CDR2 SYGVQD (reference sequence). CDR3 protein: CASSYWTSGSYEQYF. As DNA, the CDR3 is TGCGCCAGCAGCTATTGGACTAGCGGCTCCTACGAGCAGTACTTC.

This chain connects TRBV5-4 to TRBJ1-4; no reliable D call. The CDR3 runs to 15 residues. Trimming left V 3 bases short and J 7 bases short, with 16 bases between. The germline gives CDR1 SGHNT, CDR2 YYREEE (reference sequence). CDR3 amino acids: CASSSTGEKGEKLFF. DNA for the CDR3: TGTGCCAGCAGCTCGACCGGGGAGAAGGGTGAAAAACTGTTTTTT.

This clonotype was detected only a few times. The chain recombines TRBV24-1 with TRBJ1-2; D ambiguous. Trimming removed 8 bases from V and 5 bases from J, with 14 bases in between. Per the germline V gene, CDR1 is KGHDR and CDR2 is SFDVKD. The CDR3 consists of 13 residues. The CDR3, as DNA: TGTGCCACCATTTGGATGGTGAGGTATGGCTACACCTTC. Encoded protein: CATIWMVRYGYTF.

This clonotype was seen only a few times. The chain uses TRBV7-2 and TRBJ2-3, with D possibly being TRBD1 (6 bases). Looked up from germline, CDR1 is SGHTA and CDR2 is FQGNSA. Trimming cost V 5 bases and J 9 bases, with 18 bases left between them. The CDR3 is 14 residues long. CDR3 residues: CASSAQAAGDTQYF. CDR3 bases: TGTGCCAGCAGCGCCCAGGCGGCAGGGGACACGCAGTATTTT. The full variable domain, rest sourced from reference TRBV7-2 and TRBJ2-3, is GAGVSQSPSNKVTEKGKDVELRCDPISGHTALYWYRQSLGQGLEFLIYFQGNSAPDKSGLPSDRFSAERTGGSVSTLTIQRTQQEDSAVYLCASSAQAAGDTQYFGPGTRLTVL.

J is TRBJ2-2 and V is TRBV30; a weak D match, TRBD2 (5 bases). The V gene's germline CDR1 is GTSNPN and CDR2 SVGIG (reference sequence). The V end lost 7 bases, the J end lost 4 bases, and 16 bases lay between the germline ends. The CDR3 runs 14 residues. CDR3 loop: CAFRGDTPTGELFF. CDR3 DNA sequence: TGTGCCTTTCGGGGAGACACCCCCACCGGGGAGCTGTTTTTT.